Listed below are T cell receptor beta chains from one sample, sequenced in a study of blood T cells in healthy people across ages. TCRdb processed the 5' RACE reads anew with MiXCR; each CDR3 protein has one entry. In the table there are about 780,000 distinct CDR3 sequences, around 50% of which are singletons. The specimen sequenced was blood. The receptors shown here come from a man older than 75 in good health. Each CDR3 is given with its conserved first and last residue. Where a row states a size, it is once, few, many or the class of an expanded clone; other rows omit it.

v_gene: TRBV20-1
abundance: -
CDR3aa: CSLTGTYEQYF

v_gene: TRBV20-1
abundance: many
CDR3aa: CSAKRAQGDNYEQYF

v_gene: TRBV12-3/TRBV12-4
abundance: few
CDR3aa: CASSSPLGEQFF

v_gene: TRBV10-3
abundance: -
CDR3aa: CASRWGDSGNTIYF

v_gene: TRBV7-2
abundance: few
CDR3aa: CASSLAGYGREQYF

v_gene: TRBV28
abundance: few
CDR3aa: CASSTITHRDRGRGEQFF

v_gene: TRBV28
abundance: -
CDR3aa: CASSPVTGFYEQYF

v_gene: TRBV18
abundance: -
CDR3aa: CASSPGSGRLTDTQYF

v_gene: TRBV4-3
abundance: -
CDR3aa: CASSQGGGAGYLADTQYF

v_gene: TRBV7-2
abundance: few
CDR3aa: CASSSRTLAKGNEQFF

v_gene: TRBV6-2/TRBV6-3
abundance: -
CDR3aa: CASSYGKGRANVLTF